This T cell receptor beta chain was observed in a study of blood T cell repertoires in COVID-19. Across the study: Samples taken during acute and convalescent COVID-19 were collected in the United States, Italy and Spain.

Per the authors' pipeline: Amplified reference gene primers provided the basis for estimating nucleated cell counts. Sequencing was performed with immunoSEQ multiplex PCR; in TCRdb, only in-frame clones are kept and a portion is missing. V and J calls and clone size are those listed in that table; D and trimming were worked out from the DNA. Altogether under 150,000 clones are present, around 80% being singletons, with the ten largest covering around 12%. This clone occurred a few times. Trimming shortened V by 1 base and J by 3 bases, and 15 bases separated the two germline ends. CDR1 is LGHDT, CDR2 YNNKEL, per germline (reference sequence). This CDR3 spans 16 amino acids.

The chain joins TRBV3-1 (or the pseudogene TRBV3-2) to TRBJ1-2; TRBD1 is a possible D gene (5 bases). The sequencing input was peripheral blood. The receptor's source is a man older than 75 with acute or convalescent COVID-19. The DNA of the CDR3 is TGTGCCAGCAGCCAAGGGGATCCACAGGCCTACTATGGCTACACCTTC. Protein: CASSQGDPQAYYGYTF.